This entry lists 19 T cell receptor beta chains sequenced from one sample in a study of blood T cell repertoires in COVID-19. Generated by immunoSEQ multiplex PCR, the TCRdb table keeps only in-frame clones and is missing some. The data show nearly 90,000 clones, roughly 88% seen once. The sequenced sample was peripheral blood. Every receptor here comes from a man aged 60 to 69 with acute or convalescent COVID-19.

V and J are TRBV24-1 and TRBJ2-5; D perhaps matches TRBD1 (5 bases). The CDR3 totals 15 residues. The germline V and J ends were trimmed by 2 bases and 1 base, with 10 bases remaining between them. Germline loops: CDR1 KGHDR, CDR2 SFDVKD. The CDR3 DNA is TGTGCCACCAGTGATTCGATGGGGCTCCAAGAGACCCAGTACTTC. It specifies CATSDSMGLQETQYF.

The chain couples TRBV28 to TRBJ2-7; a weak D match, TRBD1 (6 bases). The CDR3 runs to 17 residues. Germline CDR1 reads MDHEN; CDR2 reads SYDVKM. Trimming stripped 5 bases from V and 4 bases from J, with 24 bases between. The CDR3 protein is CASSTPRSGTRAYEQYF. The CDR3 region has the DNA TGTGCCAGCAGTACGCCACGCTCCGGGACAAGGGCTTACGAGCAGTACTTC.

The J gene is TRBJ2-3, the V gene TRBV5-1, with TRBD2 identical over 14 bases. The CDR3 spans 16 residues. CDR1 and CDR2 from the germline V gene are SGHRS and YFSETQ. V lost 3 bases, J lost 3 bases, and 3 bases stayed unmatched. CDR3 residues: CASSSGLAGETDTQYF. CDR3 bases: TGCGCCAGCAGCTCGGGACTAGCGGGGGAGACAGATACGCAGTATTTT.

This clone was counted a few times. The chain joins TRBV6-6 to TRBJ2-7, with D possibly TRBD2 on 5 matching bases. V was cut by 1 base and J by 9 bases, with 13 bases left in between. The germline gives CDR1 MNHNY, CDR2 SVGAGI (reference sequence). This CDR3 is built from 13 residues. The CDR3 is CASSYLEVEGQYF. As DNA, the CDR3 is TGTGCCAGCAGTTACTTGGAAGTTGAGGGGCAGTACTTC.

V is TRBV11-2 and J is TRBJ1-1, with D unclear. Germline CDR1 SGHAT, CDR2 FQNNGV. CDR3 length: 15 residues. Trimming removed 1 base from V and 0 bases from J, with 9 bases in between. The CDR3 DNA follows: TGTGCCAGCAGCTTAGCAGGACTTATGAACACTGAAGCTTTCTTT. It yields the protein CASSLAGLMNTEAFF.

The CDR3 here is CASSQIEDRNHTF. DNA of the CDR3: TGTGCCAGCAGCCAAATCGAAGACAGAAATCACACCTTC. The chain recombines TRBV14 with TRBJ1-2, with a weak D call TRBD1 (5 bases). The CDR3 spans 13 residues. V lost 2 bases to trimming and J lost 12 bases, with 16 bases between them. The germline V gene encodes CDR1 SGHDN and CDR2 FVKESK.

The gene calls are TRBV20-1 and TRBJ1-3; D ambiguous. The CDR3 has 11 residues. The V gene's germline CDR1 is DFQATT and CDR2 SNEGSKA (reference sequence). With 0 bases removed from V and 9 bases from J, the gap between germline ends came to 6 bases. The CDR3 DNA reads as TGCAGTGCTAGAGATCCCAGCACCATATATTTT. It translates to CSARDPSTIYF.

V and J are TRBV4-1 and TRBJ2-7; D gene uncertain. Trimming cost V 0 bases and J 5 bases, with 2 bases left between them. The CDR3 consists of 11 residues. Per the germline V gene, CDR1 is MGHRA and CDR2 is YSYEKL. The CDR3 region is CASSQDNEQYF. CDR3 in DNA: TGCGCCAGCAGCCAAGATAACGAGCAGTACTTC.

This rearrangement joins TRBV5-1 to TRBJ1-6; 8 positions match TRBD1. J gave up 9 bases and V 4 bases, and 6 bases lay outside the gene matches. CDR3 size: 14 residues. CDR1 is SGHRS, CDR2 YFSETQ, per germline. CDR3 in amino acids: CASSAGTGPSPLHF. In nucleotides, the CDR3 is TGCGCCAGCAGCGCGGGGACAGGTCCTTCACCCCTCCACTTT.

V gene TRBV12-3 or TRBV12-4 combines with J gene TRBJ2-7; D might be TRBD2 (5 bases). The CDR3 is 13 residues long. Trimming pared 6 bases from V and 5 bases from J, leaving 14 bases between. This CDR3 reads CASSSRGKDEQYF. For the CDR3, the DNA is TGTGCCAGCAGCTCTAGAGGGAAGGACGAGCAGTACTTC.

The chain employs TRBV3-1 (or the pseudogene TRBV3-2) and TRBJ2-7, with D tentatively TRBD2 (6 bases). The V and J ends lost 4 bases and 2 bases respectively, with 9 bases between them. Germline-derived CDR1 and CDR2 are LGHDT and YNNKEL (reference sequence). The CDR3 contains 13 residues. The CDR3, as DNA: TGTGCCAGCAGCCCGGGGGTCCCCTACGAGCAGTACTTC. This encodes CASSPGVPYEQYF.

This sequence joins TRBV21-1 and TRBJ2-5; the table names TRBD1, a call not compared with the DNA. TRBV21-1 is a recognized pseudogene. The CDR3 is 13 residues long. CDR3 sequence: CASSKQGHGAQYF. The CDR3, as DNA: TGTGCCAGCAGCAAACAGGGACATGGGGCCCAGTACTTC.

The chain has TRBV10-3 and TRBJ1-4, with D tentatively TRBD1 (6 bases). This CDR3 comprises 14 residues. Trimming shortened V by 0 bases and J by 13 bases, and 15 bases separated the two germline ends. The V gene's germline CDR1 is ENHRY and CDR2 SYGVKD. CDR3 amino acids: CAISESRDTLGLFF. CDR3 nucleotides: TGTGCCATCAGTGAGTCGAGGGACACCCTGGGACTGTTTTTT.

The chain has TRBV12-3 or TRBV12-4 and TRBJ1-5; D possibly corresponds to TRBD1 (5 bases). The CDR3 totals 13 residues. Between the trimmed V and J ends, which lost 4 bases and 3 bases, there was a span of 7 bases. This chain's CDR3 is CASSYGANQPQHF. CDR3 DNA sequence: TGTGCCAGCAGTTATGGGGCCAATCAGCCCCAGCATTTT.

This clone was observed a few times. V and J are TRBV10-2 and TRBJ2-1; 14 bases agree with TRBD2. The ends lost 2 bases at V and 7 bases at J; junction bases unmatched: 1. The germline V gene encodes CDR1 WSHSY and CDR2 SAAADI. This CDR3 has 15 amino acids. The DNA for the CDR3 is TGCGCCAGCAGTGAGAGGACTAGCGGGAGGAATGAGCAGTTCTTC. Translation gives CASSERTSGRNEQFF.

The chain combines TRBV3-1 (or the pseudogene TRBV3-2) with TRBJ2-5, with 8 bases lining up with TRBD2. This CDR3 has 14 residues. Germline V gives CDR1 LGHDT, CDR2 YNNKEL (reference sequence). With V trimmed by 6 bases and J by 5 bases, 8 bases remained unmatched. As DNA, the CDR3 is TGTGCCAGCAGGACCCGGGGGGGCTGGGAGACCCAGTACTTC. Its translation is CASRTRGGWETQYF.

The chain recombines TRBV5-1 with TRBJ2-2, with TRBD2 identical over 8 bases. The germline V gene encodes CDR1 SGHRS and CDR2 YFSETQ. CDR3 length: 15 amino acids. V dropped 1 base and J dropped 3; count of bases not matched to a gene: 2. CDR3 sequence reads: CASSLKLADTGELFF. CDR3 nucleotides: TGCGCCAGCAGCTTGAAACTAGCGGACACCGGGGAGCTGTTTTTT.

The chain links TRBV19 to TRBJ1-2, with D hard to call. V was pared by 3 bases and J by 6 bases, with 11 bases between. Germline lookup yields CDR1 LNHDA and CDR2 SQIVND (reference sequence). This CDR3 region has 13 residues. CDR3 sequence: CASSIEGRNGYTF. The CDR3 nucleotides are TGTGCCAGTAGTATTGAAGGGAGGAATGGCTACACCTTC.

The chain couples TRBV19 to TRBJ2-1, with a tentative D call TRBD1 (6 bases). V gave up 3 bases and J gave up 6 bases, with 15 bases separating them. This CDR3 has 15 residues. In germline, CDR1 is LNHDA, CDR2 SQIVND (reference sequence). The DNA of the CDR3 is TGTGCCAGTAGTATTCTGGGACAAGGGCTCAATGAGCAGTTCTTC. It encodes CASSILGQGLNEQFF.